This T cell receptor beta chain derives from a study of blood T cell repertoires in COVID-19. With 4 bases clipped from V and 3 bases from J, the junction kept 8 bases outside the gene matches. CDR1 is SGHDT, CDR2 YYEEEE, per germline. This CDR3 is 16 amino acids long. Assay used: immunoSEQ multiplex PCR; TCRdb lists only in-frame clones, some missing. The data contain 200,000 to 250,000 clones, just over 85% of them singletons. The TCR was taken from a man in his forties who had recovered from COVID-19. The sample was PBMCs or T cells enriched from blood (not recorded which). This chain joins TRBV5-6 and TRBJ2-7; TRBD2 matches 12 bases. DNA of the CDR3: TGTGCCAGCAGCCGCACTCTAGCGGGGGGGCTCTACGAGCAGTACTTC. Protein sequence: CASSRTLAGGLYEQYF.